One sample yielded the 14 T cell receptor beta chains listed below, sequenced in a study of shared clonotypes between healthy human individuals. Using immunoSEQ multiplex PCR, the repertoire was profiled, and TCRdb retains in-frame clones only, with some absent. The sample has over a million clones, approximately 98.5% seen once. The sequenced material came from naive CD4+ T cells sorted from blood. Specified subset: CD45RA+ positively selected. The source of these receptors is a young man in good health.

The chain carries TRBV2 and TRBJ2-1; a weak D match, TRBD2 (7 bases). Germline loops: CDR1 SNHLY, CDR2 FYNNEI. The CDR3 totals 15 residues. V was shortened by 6 bases and J by 4 bases, with 16 bases between the two germline ends. This CDR3 is CASSLGGARYNEQFF. The CDR3 nucleotides are TGTGCCAGCAGCCTTGGGGGGGCGCGGTACAATGAGCAGTTCTTC.

Turning to this clone: The same CDR3 can be traced to other DNA sequences in this sample. The chain combines TRBV19 with TRBJ2-2; D may be TRBD1 (5 bases). Per germline, CDR1 LNHDA and CDR2 SQIVND (reference sequence). This CDR3 is built from 14 residues. With 4 bases removed from V and 0 bases from J, the gap between germline ends came to 6 bases. The DNA of the CDR3 is TGTGCCAGTAGTACGACAGCGAACACCGGGGAGCTGTTTTTT. It codes for CASSTTANTGELFF.

This clone appeared once. V usage is TRBV11-2 and J usage is TRBJ2-1; TRBD1 agrees at 8 bases. J gave up 6 bases and V 5 bases, and 15 bases lay outside the gene matches. CDR1 and CDR2 (germline): SGHAT, FQNNGV. The CDR3 loop spans 17 amino acids. The CDR3 region has the DNA TGTGCCAGCAGCATCAACAGGGGGTCAGGGGAACTCAATGAGCAGTTCTTC. This translates into CASSINRGSGELNEQFF. Full variable domain (rest looked up from reference TRBV11-2 and TRBJ2-1): EAGVAQSPRYKIIEKRQSVAFWCNPISGHATLYWYQQILGQGPKLLIQFQNNGVVDDSQLPKDRFSAERLKGVDSTLKIQPAKLEDSAVYLCASSINRGSGELNEQFFGPGTRLTVL.

CDR3 DNA: TGCGCCAGCAGCCCGAAGCCGGGGATTAGCAATCAGCCCCAGCATTTT. The encoded protein is CASSPKPGISNQPQHF. V gene TRBV4-1 combines with J gene TRBJ1-5; the D is unclear. The CDR3 spans 16 residues. Trimming took off 4 bases at V and 0 bases at J, with 13 bases between the two ends. Germline V lookup: CDR1 MGHRA, CDR2 YSYEKL.

The rearrangement links TRBV28 to TRBJ1-1; TRBD1 agrees at 9 bases. CDR3 length: 14 residues. CDR1 and CDR2 (germline): MDHEN, SYDVKM. The V and J ends lost 6 bases and 10 bases, in that order; junction bases with no gene match: 12. CDR3 DNA: TGTGCCAGCAGGCCCGGGACAGGGTGGATTGGAGCTTTCTTT. This codes for CASRPGTGWIGAFF.

The rearrangement uses TRBV29-1 and TRBJ2-7; no clear D gene. The length of the CDR3 is 13 residues. V gave up 6 bases and J gave up 5 bases, with 17 bases separating them. Germline lookup yields CDR1 SQVTM and CDR2 ANQGSEA. CDR3 residues: CSVARRLSDEQYF. The CDR3 DNA is TGCAGCGTCGCCCGCAGGTTGAGCGACGAGCAGTACTTC.

The chain joins TRBV28 to TRBJ1-1, with 7 nucleotides matching TRBD1. V lost 6 bases, J lost 10 bases, and 14 bases stayed unmatched. CDR1 and CDR2 (germline): MDHEN, SYDVKM. The CDR3 has 14 residues. DNA for the CDR3: TGTGCCAGCAGCTTACCCTCGACAGGGTGGGGAGCTTTCTTT. Translated, it gives CASSLPSTGWGAFF.

This chain uses TRBV7-9 with TRBJ2-7; tentative D call: TRBD2 (6 bases). The CDR3 extends over 17 amino acids. Germline V gene data show CDR1 as SEHNR and CDR2 as FQNEAQ (reference sequence). The V end lost 1 base, the J end lost 0 bases, and 16 bases lay between the germline ends. CDR3 region: CASSLGQNVDYSYEQYF. The DNA of the CDR3 is TGTGCCAGCAGCTTAGGCCAGAACGTGGACTACTCCTACGAGCAGTACTTC. The whole variable domain, remainder taken from reference TRBV7-9 and TRBJ2-7, is DTGVSQNPRHKITKRGQNVTFRCDPISEHNRLYWYRQTLGQGPEFLTYFQNEAQLEKSRLLSDRFSAERPKGSFSTLEIQRTEQGDSAMYLCASSLGQNVDYSYEQYFGPGTRLTVT.

A remark on this clone: The identical CDR3 is also encoded by other nucleotide sequences in the sample. This sequence joins TRBV30 and TRBJ1-5; unclear D gene. The V and J ends lost 0 bases and 4 bases respectively, with 7 bases between them. Looked up from germline, CDR1 is GTSNPN and CDR2 is SVGIG (reference sequence). The length of the CDR3 is 13 residues. CDR3 sequence reads: CAWSVAGNQPQHF. The CDR3 nucleotides are TGTGCCTGGAGTGTTGCGGGGAATCAGCCCCAGCATTTT.

The chain carries TRBV27 and TRBJ2-1, with 8 bases identical to TRBD2. This CDR3 is 16 amino acids long. The germline CDR1 and CDR2 sequences are MNHEY and SMNVEV (reference sequence). V was clipped by 5 bases and J by 8 bases; unmatched bases: 14. CDR3 protein: CASSPRSGSRIYEQFF. The CDR3 coding sequence is TGTGCCAGCAGTCCACGGAGCGGGAGTCGTATATATGAGCAGTTCTTC.

The V and J genes are TRBV5-6 and TRBJ1-2; 7 bases line up with TRBD1. The CDR3 runs to 13 residues. After removal of 5 bases from V and 8 bases from J, the junction contained 9 bases not matched to a gene. Germline CDR1 is SGHDT and CDR2 is YYEEEE. The chain's CDR3 is CASRSQGSDGYTF. CDR3 coding DNA: TGTGCCAGCAGATCACAGGGGTCTGACGGCTACACCTTC.

The chain combines TRBV6-1 with TRBJ1-2; D gene ambiguous. Deletions cut 6 bases from V and 4 bases from J, with 6 bases between. Germline values: CDR1 MNHNS, CDR2 SASEGT. The CDR3 is made up of 11 amino acids. This CDR3 is CASREGYGYTF. The CDR3 nucleotides are TGTGCCAGCAGGGAGGGCTATGGCTACACCTTC.

V is TRBV25-1 and J is TRBJ2-7; TRBD1 or TRBD2 may be the D gene (6 bases each). The CDR3 length is 16 residues. V shed 3 bases and J shed 3 bases, with 18 bases lying between them. The germline gives CDR1 MGHDK, CDR2 SYGVNS. In DNA, the CDR3 is TGTGCCAGCAGTGACCCGCAGGGGCGGGGAGACTACGAGCAGTACTTC. Amino acids: CASSDPQGRGDYEQYF.

This sequence joins TRBV7-6 and TRBJ2-7; tentative D call: TRBD1 (6 bases). With 5 bases removed from V and 0 bases from J, the gap between germline ends came to 14 bases. Germline loops: CDR1 SGHVS, CDR2 FNYEAQ. This CDR3 comprises 15 residues. Here the CDR3 DNA reads TGTGCCAGCAGCCAGGGACATTACTTCTCCTACGAGCAGTACTTC. Protein: CASSQGHYFSYEQYF.